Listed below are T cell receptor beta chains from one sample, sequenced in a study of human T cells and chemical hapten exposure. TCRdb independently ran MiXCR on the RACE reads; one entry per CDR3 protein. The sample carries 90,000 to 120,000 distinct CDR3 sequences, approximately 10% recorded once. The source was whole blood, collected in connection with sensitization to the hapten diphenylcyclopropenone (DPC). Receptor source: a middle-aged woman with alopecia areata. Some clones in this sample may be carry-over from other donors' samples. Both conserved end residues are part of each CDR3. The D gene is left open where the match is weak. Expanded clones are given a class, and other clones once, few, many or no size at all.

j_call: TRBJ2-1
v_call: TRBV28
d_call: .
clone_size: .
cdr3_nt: TGTGCCAGCAACAGTCAGGACAATGAGCAGTTCTTC
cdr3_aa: CASNSQDNEQFF

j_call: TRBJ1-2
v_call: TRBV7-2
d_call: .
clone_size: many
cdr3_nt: TGTGCCAGCAGCTTATTTAGGACCTATAATGGCTACACCTTC
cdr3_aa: CASSLFRTYNGYTF

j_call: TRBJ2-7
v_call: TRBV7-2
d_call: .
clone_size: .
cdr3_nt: TGTGCCAGCAGCCTCACGTCTACCGAGCAGTACTTC
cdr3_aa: CASSLTSTEQYF

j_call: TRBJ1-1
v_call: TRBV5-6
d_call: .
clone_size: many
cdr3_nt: TGTGCCAGCAGCTCCCCCGGAGGGACCCCTGAAGCTTTCTTT
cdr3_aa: CASSSPGGTPEAFF

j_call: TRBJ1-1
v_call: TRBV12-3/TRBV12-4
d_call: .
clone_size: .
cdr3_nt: TGTGCCAGCAGTCCGATGGGGAACACTGAAGCTTTCTTT
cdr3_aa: CASSPMGNTEAFF

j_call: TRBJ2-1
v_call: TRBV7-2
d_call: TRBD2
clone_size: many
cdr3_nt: TGTGCCAGCAGCCCCGCGGGGAGCGGGGGGTACAATGAGCAGTTCTTC
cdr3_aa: CASSPAGSGGYNEQFF

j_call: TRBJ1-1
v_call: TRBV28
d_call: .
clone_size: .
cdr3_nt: TGTGCCAGCAGTCCCCCCCGTCCGGGCCGGCGGGCTTTCTTT
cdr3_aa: CASSPPRPGRRAFF

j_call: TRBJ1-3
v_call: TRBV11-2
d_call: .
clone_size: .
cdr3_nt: TGTGCCAGCAGCTCTGCGGCCTCTGGAAACACCATATATTTT
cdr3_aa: CASSSAASGNTIYF

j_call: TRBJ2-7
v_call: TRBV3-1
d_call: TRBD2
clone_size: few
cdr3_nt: TGTGCCAGCAGCCGTGTAGCGGGAGGGAACGAGCAGTACTTC
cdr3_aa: CASSRVAGGNEQYF

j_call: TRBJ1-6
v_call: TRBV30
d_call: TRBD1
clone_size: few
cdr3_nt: TGTGCCTGGACTACGGGACAGTATAATTCACCCCTCCACTTT
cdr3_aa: CAWTTGQYNSPLHF

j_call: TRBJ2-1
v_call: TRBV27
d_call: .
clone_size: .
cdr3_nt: TGTGCCAGCAGTTCACTAGTCAATGAGCAGTTCTTC
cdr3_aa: CASSSLVNEQFF

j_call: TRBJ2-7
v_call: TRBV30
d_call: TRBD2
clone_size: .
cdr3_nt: TGTGCCTGGAGTGTTGAGCGGGAGCCCTACGAGCAGTACTTC
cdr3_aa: CAWSVEREPYEQYF

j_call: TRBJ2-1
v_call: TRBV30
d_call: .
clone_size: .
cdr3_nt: TGTGCCTGGAGTTCCCTCCGGGAGCAGTTCTTC
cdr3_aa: CAWSSLREQFF

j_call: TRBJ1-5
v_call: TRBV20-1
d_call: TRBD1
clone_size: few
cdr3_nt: TGCAGTGCCCCCCTCTTCGGGACAGGACATCAGCCCCAGCATTTT
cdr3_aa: CSAPLFGTGHQPQHF

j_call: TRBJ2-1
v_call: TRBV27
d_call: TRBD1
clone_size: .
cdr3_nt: TGTGCCAGCAGTTTGAGGGGGCGATACGGTCAGGCGTTGTCCCGGTCCCACAATGAGCAGTTCTTC
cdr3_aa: CASSLRGRYGQALSRSHNEQFF

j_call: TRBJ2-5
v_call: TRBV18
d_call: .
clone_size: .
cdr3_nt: TGTGCCAGCTCACCGGGGGGGGCTGGCCAAGAGACCCAGTACTTC
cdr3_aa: CASSPGGAGQETQYF

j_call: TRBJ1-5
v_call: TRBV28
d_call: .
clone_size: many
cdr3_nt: TGTGCCAGCTCCGGACAGAGCAATCAGCCCCAGCATTTT
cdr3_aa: CASSGQSNQPQHF

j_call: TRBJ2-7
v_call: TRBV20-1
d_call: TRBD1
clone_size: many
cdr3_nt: TGCAGTGTTCCGGACAGGGACCTCTACGAGCAGTACTTC
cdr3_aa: CSVPDRDLYEQYF

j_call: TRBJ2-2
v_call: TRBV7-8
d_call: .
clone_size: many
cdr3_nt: TGTGCCAGCAGCTCTTCGGGGGACACCGGGGAGCTGTTTTTT
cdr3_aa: CASSSSGDTGELFF

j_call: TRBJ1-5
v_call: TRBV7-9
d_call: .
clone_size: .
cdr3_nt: TGTGCCAGCAGCCCCCGAGGAAGCATTGATCAGCCCCAGCATTTT
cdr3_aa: CASSPRGSIDQPQHF

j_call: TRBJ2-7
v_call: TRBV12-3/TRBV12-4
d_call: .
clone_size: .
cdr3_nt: TGTGCCAGCAGTTTAGGCCCGGCATCCTACGAGCAGTACTTC
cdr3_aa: CASSLGPASYEQYF

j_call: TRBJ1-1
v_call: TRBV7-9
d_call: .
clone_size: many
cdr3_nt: TGTGCCAGCAGCTTAGCGGCAGGGATAAGGTACACTGAAGCTTTCTTT
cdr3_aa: CASSLAAGIRYTEAFF

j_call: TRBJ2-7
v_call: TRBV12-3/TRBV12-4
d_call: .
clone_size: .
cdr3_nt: TGTGCCAGCAGTCCGGTGTCCGGGGCGATAATAGACGAGCAGTACTTC
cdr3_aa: CASSPVSGAIIDEQYF

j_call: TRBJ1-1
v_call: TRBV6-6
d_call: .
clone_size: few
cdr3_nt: TGTGCCAGCAGATCCGGACACCTTCAGGCCGGGGCTTTCTTT
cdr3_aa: CASRSGHLQAGAFF

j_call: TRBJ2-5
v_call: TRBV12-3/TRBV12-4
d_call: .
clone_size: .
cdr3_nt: TGTGCCAGCAGTCCCGATCCGGCCCGGGAGACCCAGTACTTC
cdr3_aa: CASSPDPARETQYF

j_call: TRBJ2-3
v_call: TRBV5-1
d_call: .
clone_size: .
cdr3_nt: TGCGCCAGCAGCCCTCGAAGCGGGTTTAGCACAGATACGCAGTATTTT
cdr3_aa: CASSPRSGFSTDTQYF

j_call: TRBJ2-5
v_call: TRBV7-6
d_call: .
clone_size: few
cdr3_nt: TGTGCCAGCAGCTTAGATCCGGAGTACCAAGAGACCCAGTACTTC
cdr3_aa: CASSLDPEYQETQYF

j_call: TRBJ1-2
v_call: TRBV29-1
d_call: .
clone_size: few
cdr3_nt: TGCAGCGTTGAAGATCTTCCCAAGACAGGTGGCTATGGCTACACCTTC
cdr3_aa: CSVEDLPKTGGYGYTF

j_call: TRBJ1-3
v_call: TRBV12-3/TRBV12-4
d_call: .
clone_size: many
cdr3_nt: TGTGCCAGCATCCGCACAGGGTCCGGAGGAAACACCATATATTTT
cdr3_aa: CASIRTGSGGNTIYF

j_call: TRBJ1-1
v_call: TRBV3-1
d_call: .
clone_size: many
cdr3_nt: TGTGCCAGCACCCCCCGGGGGACGGCTTCTGAAGCTTTCTTT
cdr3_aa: CASTPRGTASEAFF

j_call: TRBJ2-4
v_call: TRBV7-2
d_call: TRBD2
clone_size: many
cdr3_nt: TGTGCCAGCAGCGTAACCGGGACTATAGTGAGTGAAAACATTCAGTACTTC
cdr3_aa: CASSVTGTIVSENIQYF

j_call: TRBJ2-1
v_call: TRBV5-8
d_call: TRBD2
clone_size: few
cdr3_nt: TGTGCCAGCAGCTCGGGGACTAGCGGCTCCTACAATGAGCAGTTCTTC
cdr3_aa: CASSSGTSGSYNEQFF

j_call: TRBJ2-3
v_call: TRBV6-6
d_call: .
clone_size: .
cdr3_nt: TGTGCCAGCAGTTCCGTTTGGGGTATAGCAGATACGCAGTATTTT
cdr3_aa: CASSSVWGIADTQYF

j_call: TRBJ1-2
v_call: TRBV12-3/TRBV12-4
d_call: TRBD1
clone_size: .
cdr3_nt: TGTGCCAGCAGCCCAGGGGCAGGGGGCGTCTCGCGGGGCTACACCTTC
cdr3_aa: CASSPGAGGVSRGYTF

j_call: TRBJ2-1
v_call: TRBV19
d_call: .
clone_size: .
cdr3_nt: TGTGCCAGTACCTGGGGGTCCGGCTCCTACAATGAGCAGTTCTTC
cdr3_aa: CASTWGSGSYNEQFF

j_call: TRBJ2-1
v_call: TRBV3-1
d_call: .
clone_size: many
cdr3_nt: TGTGCCAGCAGCTTTGACAATGAGCAGTTCTTC
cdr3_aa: CASSFDNEQFF

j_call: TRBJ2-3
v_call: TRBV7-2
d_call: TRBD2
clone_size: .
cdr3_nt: TGTGCCACCCCGGGCGGGAGACCAGATACGCAGTATTTT
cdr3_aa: CATPGGRPDTQYF

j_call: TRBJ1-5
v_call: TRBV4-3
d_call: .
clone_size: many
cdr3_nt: TGCGCCAGCAGCCAAGAGTTGCAGGGTGGCAATCAGCCCCAGCATTTT
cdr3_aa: CASSQELQGGNQPQHF

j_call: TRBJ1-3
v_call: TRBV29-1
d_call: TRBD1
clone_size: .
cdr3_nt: TGCAGCGTCGGTCCGGGACAGGTTGATTTT
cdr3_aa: CSVGPGQVDF

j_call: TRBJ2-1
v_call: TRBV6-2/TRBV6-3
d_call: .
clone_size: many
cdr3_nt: TGTGCCAGCAGGGCAAACCGATTCTCAGGTATTTCCTACAATGAGCAGTTCTTC
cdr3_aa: CASRANRFSGISYNEQFF

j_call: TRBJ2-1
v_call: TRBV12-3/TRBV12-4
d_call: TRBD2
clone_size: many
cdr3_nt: TGTGCCAGCAGGACTAGCGGATCCTACAATGAGCAGTTCTTC
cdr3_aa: CASRTSGSYNEQFF

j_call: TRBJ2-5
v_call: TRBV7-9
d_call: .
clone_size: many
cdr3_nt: TGTGCCAGCAGCCGAGAATGGCAAGAGACCCAGTACTTC
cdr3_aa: CASSREWQETQYF

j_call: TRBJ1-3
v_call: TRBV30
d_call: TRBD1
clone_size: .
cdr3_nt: TGTGCCTGGAATACCGCGACAGGGAGTAGGGGAAACACCATATATTTT
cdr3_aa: CAWNTATGSRGNTIYF

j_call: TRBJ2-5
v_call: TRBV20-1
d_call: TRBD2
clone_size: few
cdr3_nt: TGCAGTGCTCGGGTTAGCGGGATGCAAGAGACCCAGTACTTC
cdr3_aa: CSARVSGMQETQYF

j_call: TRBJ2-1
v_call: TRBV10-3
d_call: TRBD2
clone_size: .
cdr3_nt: TGTGCCATCTCGGAGGGGGCTAGCGGGAGTTTGGAGCAGTTCTTC
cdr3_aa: CAISEGASGSLEQFF

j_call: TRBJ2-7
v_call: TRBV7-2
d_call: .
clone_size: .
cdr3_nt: TGTGCCAGCAGCTTGGCCGGGACCCCCCCTTTCTTC
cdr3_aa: CASSLAGTPPFF

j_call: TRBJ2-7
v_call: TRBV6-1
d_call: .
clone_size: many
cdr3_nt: TGTGCCAGCAGAAGGGGGGTATCGACCACCTACGAGCAGTACTTC
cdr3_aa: CASRRGVSTTYEQYF

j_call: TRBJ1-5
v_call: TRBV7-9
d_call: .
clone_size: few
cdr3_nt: TGTGCCAGCAGCTTAAGACCAGGCCAGCCCCAGCATTTT
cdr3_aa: CASSLRPGQPQHF

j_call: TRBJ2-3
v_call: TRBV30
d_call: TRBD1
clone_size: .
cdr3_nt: TGTGCCTGGAGTGTACAAGGACAGGGTATAAGAGATACGCAGTATTTT
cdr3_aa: CAWSVQGQGIRDTQYF

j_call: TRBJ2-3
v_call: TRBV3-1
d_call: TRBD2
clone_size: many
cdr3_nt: TGTGCCAGCAGCCAAGATTCCTCTAGCGGGAGATGGGATACGCAGTATTTT
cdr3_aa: CASSQDSSSGRWDTQYF

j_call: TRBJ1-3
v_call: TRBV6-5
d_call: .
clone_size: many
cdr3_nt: TGTGCCAGCAGACCACCAGGCTCTGAAAACACCATATATTTT
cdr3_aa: CASRPPGSENTIYF

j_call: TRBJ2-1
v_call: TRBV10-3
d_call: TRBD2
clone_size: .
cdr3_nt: TGTGCCATCAGTGAGTATACTAGCGGCTACAATGAGCAGTTCTTC
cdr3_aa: CAISEYTSGYNEQFF

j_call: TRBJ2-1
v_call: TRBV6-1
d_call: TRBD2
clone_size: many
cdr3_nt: TGTGCCAGCAGTCAGCGGGAGGGGAAATACAATGAGCAGTTCTTC
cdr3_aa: CASSQREGKYNEQFF

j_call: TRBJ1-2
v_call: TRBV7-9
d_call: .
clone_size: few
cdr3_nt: TGTGCCAGCAGCTTAGGAGACGCGAACTATGGCTACACCTTC
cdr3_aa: CASSLGDANYGYTF